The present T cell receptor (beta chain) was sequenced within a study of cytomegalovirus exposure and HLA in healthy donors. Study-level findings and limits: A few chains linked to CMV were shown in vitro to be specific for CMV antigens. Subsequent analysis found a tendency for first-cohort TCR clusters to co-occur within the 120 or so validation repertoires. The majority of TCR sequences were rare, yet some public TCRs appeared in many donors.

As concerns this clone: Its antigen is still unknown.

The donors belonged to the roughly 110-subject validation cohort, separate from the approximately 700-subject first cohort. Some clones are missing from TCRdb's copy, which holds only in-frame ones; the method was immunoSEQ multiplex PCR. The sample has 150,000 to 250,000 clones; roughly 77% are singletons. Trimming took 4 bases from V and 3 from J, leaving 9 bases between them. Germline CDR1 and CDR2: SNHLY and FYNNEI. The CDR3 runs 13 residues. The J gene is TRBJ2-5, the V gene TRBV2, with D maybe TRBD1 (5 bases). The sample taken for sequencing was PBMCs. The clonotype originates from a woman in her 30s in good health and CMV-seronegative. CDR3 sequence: CASSVTAKETQYF. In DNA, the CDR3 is TGTGCCAGCAGTGTGACAGCTAAAGAGACCCAGTACTTC.